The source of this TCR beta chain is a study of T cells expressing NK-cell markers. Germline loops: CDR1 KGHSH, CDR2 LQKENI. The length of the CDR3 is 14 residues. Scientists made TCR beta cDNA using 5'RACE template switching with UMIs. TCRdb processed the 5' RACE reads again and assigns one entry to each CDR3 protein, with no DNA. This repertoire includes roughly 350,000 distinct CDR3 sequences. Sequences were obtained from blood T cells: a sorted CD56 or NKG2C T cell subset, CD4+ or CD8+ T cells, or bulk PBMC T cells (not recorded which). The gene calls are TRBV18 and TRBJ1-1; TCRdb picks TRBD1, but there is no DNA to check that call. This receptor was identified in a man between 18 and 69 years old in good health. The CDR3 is CASSIRTGGTEAFF.